Each of the 19 T cell receptor beta chains below was sequenced from the same sample in a study of tumor-infiltrating lymphocytes in localized non-small cell lung cancer. Libraries were prepared by immunoSEQ multiplex PCR; TCRdb keeps only in-frame clonotypes and omits some of them. The sample consists of 20,000 to 30,000 clones, approximately 70% of them appearing once. The sequencing input was lung tumor tissue. The source of these receptors is a human donor with non-small cell lung cancer.

In DNA, the CDR3 is TGTGCCAGCAGCTTTGGGGGGACTAGCGGGGGGGCAGATACGCAGTATTTT. It codes for CASSFGGTSGGADTQYF. The chain uses TRBV7-2 and TRBJ2-3, with 16 bases aligning to TRBD2. V was pared by 3 bases and J by 4 bases, with 4 bases of the junction left unmatched. This CDR3 spans 17 amino acids. Per the germline V gene, CDR1 is SGHTA and CDR2 is FQGNSA.

This clone was seen a handful of times. V and J are TRBV7-2 and TRBJ1-2; no firm D call. The CDR3 covers 16 residues. V lost 1 base to trimming and J lost 4 bases, with 16 bases between them. CDR1 is SGHTA, CDR2 FQGNSA, per germline. The CDR3 spells CASSLEGGGLGYGYTF. In DNA, the CDR3 is TGTGCCAGCAGCTTAGAAGGCGGTGGACTTGGCTATGGCTACACCTTC.

About this clone itself: One junction end disagrees with the germline gene, perhaps due to a read error. This chain links TRBV5-6 with TRBJ2-1; perhaps TRBD2 as D (5 bases). This CDR3 region has 14 residues. From germline, CDR1 is SGHDT and CDR2 YYEEEE. The CDR3 here is CASSEGLGGVRPVF. Written as DNA, the CDR3 is TGTGCCAGCAGCGAGGGTCTCGGAGGCGTTCGACCCGTCTTC.

Written as DNA, the CDR3 is TGTGCCAGCAGCCCCGCGGGACGCAGCTATGGCTACACCTTC. It is translated as CASSPAGRSYGYTF. The V call is TRBV7-2, the J call TRBJ1-2, with a weak D call TRBD1 (5 bases). V was clipped by 5 bases and J by 4 bases, with 14 bases between them. The CDR3 loop spans 14 amino acids. Germline V gene sequence: CDR1 SGHTA, CDR2 FQGNSA.

The chain has TRBV5-5 and TRBJ1-2, with D maybe TRBD1 (5 bases). The V gene's germline CDR1 is SGHKS and CDR2 YYEKEE (reference sequence). The CDR3 has 11 amino acids. V was cut by 6 bases and J by 7 bases, with 10 bases left in between. The CDR3 is CASIAGLGYTF. The CDR3 DNA reads TGTGCCAGCATCGCGGGGCTTGGCTACACCTTC.

This clone was found a few times. The chain links TRBV18 to TRBJ2-7, with 8 bases matching TRBD1. The ends lost 2 bases at V and 1 base at J; junction bases unmatched: 7. CDR1 and CDR2 from the germline V gene are KGHSH and LQKENI. The CDR3 is 16 amino acids. CDR3 bases: TGTGCCAGCTCACCAATTTGGGACAGGATTTCCTACGAGCAGTACTTC. It yields the protein CASSPIWDRISYEQYF.

J is TRBJ1-2 and V is TRBV25-1, with D maybe TRBD1 (5 bases). V was pared by 3 bases and J by 2 bases, with 10 bases between. The CDR3 length is 14 residues. Germline values: CDR1 MGHDK, CDR2 SYGVNS. The CDR3 loop reads CASSEWGGNYGYTF. DNA of the CDR3: TGTGCCAGCAGTGAGTGGGGGGGAAACTATGGCTACACCTTC.

This clone was seen only once. This sequence joins TRBV7-7 and TRBJ2-1, with D maybe TRBD2 (5 bases). The ends were cut back, 5 bases at V and 2 bases at J, with 13 bases in the middle. Looked up from germline, CDR1 is SSHAT and CDR2 is FNYEAQ (reference sequence). The CDR3 totals 15 residues. The CDR3 DNA is TGTGCCAGCAGCGCGGGTTCCACCCCCTACAATGAGCAGTTCTTC. Translated: CASSAGSTPYNEQFF. The full variable domain, in which reference TRBV7-7 and TRBJ2-1 provide the parts outside the CDR3, is GAGVSQSPRYKVTKRGQDVTLRCDPISSHATLYWYQQALGQGPEFLTYFNYEAQPDKSGLPSDRFSAERPEGSISTLTIQRTEQRDSAMYRCASSAGSTPYNEQFFGPGTRLTVL.

The CDR3 spells CASRAGTYEQYF. The CDR3 DNA sequence: TGTGCCAGCAGGGCAGGTACCTACGAGCAGTACTTC. The V call is TRBV6-6, the J call TRBJ2-7; D gene ambiguous. Between the trimmed V and J ends, which lost 6 bases and 2 bases, there was a span of 8 bases. The CDR3 extends over 12 amino acids. Germline lookup yields CDR1 MNHNY and CDR2 SVGAGI (reference sequence).

The chain joins TRBV11-2 to TRBJ2-7; 9 positions agree with TRBD1. This CDR3 spans 18 amino acids. The junction had 12 bases not matched to a gene; V was cut back by 1 base and J by 2 bases. Germline V gene data show CDR1 as SGHAT and CDR2 as FQNNGV. In DNA, the CDR3 is TGTGCCAGCAGCTTAGTAAGTATCGTCGGGACAGGGCCCTACGAGCAGTACTTC. Protein sequence: CASSLVSIVGTGPYEQYF.

This clone appeared a single time. The rearrangement links TRBV18 to TRBJ2-2; D ambiguous. The CDR3 length is 15 residues. V was cut by 2 bases and J by 6 bases, with 13 bases left in between. Germline V gives CDR1 KGHSH, CDR2 LQKENI. Here the CDR3 DNA reads TGTGCCAGCTCACCAATGCAAGACATGGCCGGGGAGCTGTTTTTT. This sequence encodes CASSPMQDMAGELFF.

V is TRBV9 and J is TRBJ2-1, with 7 bases matching TRBD2. The V and J ends lost 1 base and 4 bases, in that order; junction bases with no gene match: 5. The CDR3 contains 15 residues. CDR1 SGDLS and CDR2 YYNGEE come from the germline V gene. CDR3 DNA: TGTGCCAGCAGCGTAATCGCTAGCGGATACAATGAGCAGTTCTTC. It translates to CASSVIASGYNEQFF.

By share, this clone counts as medium-sized (0.01 to 0.1%). The rearrangement links TRBV7-9 to TRBJ2-3; D is uncertain. The CDR3 has 15 amino acids. The germline V gene has CDR1 SEHNR and CDR2 FQNEAQ (reference sequence). The V end lost 3 bases, the J end lost 6 bases, and 16 bases lay between the germline ends. CDR3 nucleotides: TGTGCCAGCAGCTTCCTTCCGATCGCCCAGGATACGCAGTATTTT. It yields the protein CASSFLPIAQDTQYF. Using reference TRBV7-9 and TRBJ2-3 for the parts outside the CDR3, the full variable domain is DTGVSQNPRHKITKRGQNVTFRCDPISEHNRLYWYRQTLGQGPEFLTYFQNEAQLEKSRLLSDRFSAERPKGSFSTLEIQRTEQGDSAMYLCASSFLPIAQDTQYFGPGTRLTVL.

As DNA, the CDR3 is TGTGCCAGCAGCTGGGGGGGTACCTCCTCCTACGAGCAGTACTTC. It encodes CASSWGGTSSYEQYF. The gene calls are TRBV5-5 and TRBJ2-7; 7 bases match TRBD2. Germline V gene sequence: CDR1 SGHKS, CDR2 YYEKEE (reference sequence). This CDR3 region has 15 residues. Trimming cost V 3 bases and J 0 bases; bases outside gene matches: 6.

The sample holds one count of this clone. V is TRBV6-6 and J is TRBJ2-3, with 7 bases identical to TRBD1. V shed 8 bases and J 4 bases; nucleotides not matched to a gene: 9. The CDR3 is 14 residues long. Per germline, CDR1 MNHNY and CDR2 SVGAGI (reference sequence). The CDR3 sequence: CASVRAQGADTQYF. The CDR3 nucleotides are TGTGCCAGCGTGAGGGCCCAGGGGGCAGATACGCAGTATTTT.

CDR3 residues: CASSPNRDSRPSEQYF. In nucleotides, the CDR3 is TGTGCCAGCTCACCGAACCGGGACAGTCGACCCTCCGAGCAGTACTTC. The chain carries TRBV18 and TRBJ2-7, with 7 bases identical to TRBD1. The germline CDR1 and CDR2 sequences are KGHSH and LQKENI. The junction had 14 bases not matched to a gene; V was cut back by 3 bases and J by 6 bases. The CDR3 totals 16 residues.

A single count supports this clone. V and J are TRBV4-1 and TRBJ1-1; D is possibly TRBD1 (5 bases). Trimming pared 4 bases from V and 2 bases from J, leaving 8 bases between. This CDR3 has 13 amino acids. CDR1 MGHRA and CDR2 YSYEKL come from the germline V gene. The CDR3 region has the DNA TGCGCCAGCAGCCGGGACCTAAACACTGAAGCTTTCTTT. Protein: CASSRDLNTEAFF.

The V call is TRBV5-4, the J call TRBJ2-1; the D gene is possibly TRBD2 (5 bases). The CDR3 is 15 amino acids. The germline V and J ends were trimmed by 6 bases and 0 bases, with 13 bases remaining between them. Germline V gene data show CDR1 as SGHNT and CDR2 as YYREEE (reference sequence). The CDR3 sequence: CASMGSVDSYNEQFF. As DNA, the CDR3 is TGTGCCAGCATGGGGAGCGTCGACTCCTACAATGAGCAGTTCTTC.

The gene calls are TRBV15 and TRBJ1-4; TRBD1 agrees at 8 bases. This CDR3 spans 20 amino acids. The ends lost 0 bases at V and 5 bases at J; junction bases unmatched: 17. Per germline, CDR1 LNHNV and CDR2 YYDKDF (reference sequence). CDR3 loop: CATSRDRSGRGLRGNEKLFF. The DNA for the CDR3 is TGTGCCACCAGCAGAGATAGGTCGGGCAGGGGGCTTCGAGGGAATGAAAAACTGTTTTTT.